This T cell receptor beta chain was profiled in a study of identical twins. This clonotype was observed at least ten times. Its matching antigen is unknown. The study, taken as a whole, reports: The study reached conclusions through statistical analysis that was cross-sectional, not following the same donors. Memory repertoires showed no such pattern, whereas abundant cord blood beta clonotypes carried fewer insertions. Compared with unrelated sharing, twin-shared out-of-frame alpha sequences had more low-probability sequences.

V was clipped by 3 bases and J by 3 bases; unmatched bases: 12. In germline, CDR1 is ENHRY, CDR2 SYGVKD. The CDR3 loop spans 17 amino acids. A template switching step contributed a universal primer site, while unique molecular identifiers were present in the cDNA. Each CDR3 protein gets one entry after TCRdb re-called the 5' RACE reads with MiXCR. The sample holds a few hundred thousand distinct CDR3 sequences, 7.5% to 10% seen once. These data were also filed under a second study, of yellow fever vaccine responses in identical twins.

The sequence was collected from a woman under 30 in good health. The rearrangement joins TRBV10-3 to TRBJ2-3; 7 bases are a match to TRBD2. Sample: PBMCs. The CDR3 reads CAISEKQTSIRTDTQYF. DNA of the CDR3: TGTGCCATCAGTGAAAAACAGACTAGCATCAGAACAGATACGCAGTATTTT.